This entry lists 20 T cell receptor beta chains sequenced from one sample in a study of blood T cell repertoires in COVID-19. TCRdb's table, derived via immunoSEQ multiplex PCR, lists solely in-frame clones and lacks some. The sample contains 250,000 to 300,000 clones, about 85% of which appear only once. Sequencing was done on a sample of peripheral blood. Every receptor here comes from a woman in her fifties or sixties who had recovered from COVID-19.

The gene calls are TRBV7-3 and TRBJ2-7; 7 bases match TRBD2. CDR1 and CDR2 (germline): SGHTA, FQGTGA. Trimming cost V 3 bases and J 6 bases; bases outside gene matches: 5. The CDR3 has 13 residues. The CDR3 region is CASSFLGGGEQYF. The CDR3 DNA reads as TGTGCCAGCAGCTTCCTCGGCGGGGGCGAGCAGTACTTC.

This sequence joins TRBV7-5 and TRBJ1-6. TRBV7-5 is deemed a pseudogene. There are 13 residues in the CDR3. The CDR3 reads CARSPRLDSPLHF. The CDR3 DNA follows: TGTGCCAGAAGCCCTAGACTTGATTCACCCCTCCACTTT.

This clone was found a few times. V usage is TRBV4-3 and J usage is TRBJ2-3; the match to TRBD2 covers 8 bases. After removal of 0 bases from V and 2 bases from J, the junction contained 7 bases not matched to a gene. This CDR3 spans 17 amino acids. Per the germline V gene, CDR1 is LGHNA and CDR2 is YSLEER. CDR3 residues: CASSQEGAGASTDTQYF. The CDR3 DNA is TGCGCCAGCAGCCAAGAGGGAGCGGGAGCCTCCACAGATACGCAGTATTTT.

The CDR3 protein is CASSSRGTDTQYF. For the CDR3, the DNA is TGTGCCAGCAGCAGCAGGGGCACAGATACGCAGTATTTT. This chain joins TRBV27 and TRBJ2-3; D possibly corresponds to TRBD1 (5 bases). The germline V and J ends were trimmed by 6 bases and 1 base, with 8 bases remaining between them. The germline V gene has CDR1 MNHEY and CDR2 SMNVEV (reference sequence). This CDR3 is built from 13 residues.

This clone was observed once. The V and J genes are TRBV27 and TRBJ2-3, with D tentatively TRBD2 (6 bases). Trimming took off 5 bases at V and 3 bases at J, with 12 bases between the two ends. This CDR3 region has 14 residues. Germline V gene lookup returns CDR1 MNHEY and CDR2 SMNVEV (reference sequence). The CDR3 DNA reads TGTGCCAGCAGTAGGACGGAGGGAACAGATACGCAGTATTTT. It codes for CASSRTEGTDTQYF.

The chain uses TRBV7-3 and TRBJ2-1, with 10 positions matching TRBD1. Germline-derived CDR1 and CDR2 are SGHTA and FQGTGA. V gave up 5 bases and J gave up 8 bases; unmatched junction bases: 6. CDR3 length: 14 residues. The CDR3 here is CASSTGQGVHEQFF. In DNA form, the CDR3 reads TGTGCCAGCAGCACCGGACAGGGGGTCCATGAGCAGTTCTTC.

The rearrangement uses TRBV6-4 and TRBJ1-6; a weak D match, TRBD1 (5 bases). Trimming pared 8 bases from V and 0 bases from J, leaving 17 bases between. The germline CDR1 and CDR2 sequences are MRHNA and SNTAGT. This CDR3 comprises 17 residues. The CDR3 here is CASPKGNQSSYNSPLHF. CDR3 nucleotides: TGTGCCAGCCCAAAGGGGAACCAGAGCTCCTATAATTCACCCCTCCACTTT.

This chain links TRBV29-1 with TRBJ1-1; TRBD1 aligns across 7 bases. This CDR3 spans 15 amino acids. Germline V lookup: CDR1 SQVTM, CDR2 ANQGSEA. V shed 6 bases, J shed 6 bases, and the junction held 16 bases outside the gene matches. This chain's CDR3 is CSVPARGGAYAEAFF. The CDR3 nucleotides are TGCAGCGTGCCCGCTCGAGGGGGCGCGTACGCTGAAGCTTTCTTT.

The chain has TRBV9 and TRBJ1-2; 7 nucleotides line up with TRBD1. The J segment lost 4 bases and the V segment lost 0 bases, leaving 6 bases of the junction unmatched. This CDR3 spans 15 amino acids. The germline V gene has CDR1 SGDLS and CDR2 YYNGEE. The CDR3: CASSVADRAAYGYTF. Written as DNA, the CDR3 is TGTGCCAGCAGCGTAGCTGACAGGGCCGCCTATGGCTACACCTTC.

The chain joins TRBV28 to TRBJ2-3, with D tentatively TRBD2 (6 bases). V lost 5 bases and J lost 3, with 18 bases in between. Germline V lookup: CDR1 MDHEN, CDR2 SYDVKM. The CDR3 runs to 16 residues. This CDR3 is CASSTRGSGITDTQYF. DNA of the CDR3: TGTGCCAGCAGTACTCGGGGGAGCGGCATAACAGATACGCAGTATTTT.

The CDR3 DNA sequence: TGTGCCAGCACCCCGGGACAGGGTTATGGCTACACCTTC. Residues: CASTPGQGYGYTF. The genes are TRBV3-1 (or the pseudogene TRBV3-2) and TRBJ1-2, with 9 bases that match TRBD1. V lost 7 bases to trimming and J lost 5 bases; unmatched junction nucleotides: 5. Germline V gene lookup returns CDR1 LGHDT and CDR2 YNNKEL (reference sequence). The CDR3 runs to 13 residues.

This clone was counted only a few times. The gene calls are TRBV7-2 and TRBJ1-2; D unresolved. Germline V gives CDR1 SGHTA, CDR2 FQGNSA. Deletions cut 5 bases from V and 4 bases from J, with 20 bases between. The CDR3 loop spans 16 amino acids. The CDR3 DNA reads TGTGCCAGCAGCCCTTTCCAGCGTCCCGGGTTCTATGGCTACACCTTC. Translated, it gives CASSPFQRPGFYGYTF.

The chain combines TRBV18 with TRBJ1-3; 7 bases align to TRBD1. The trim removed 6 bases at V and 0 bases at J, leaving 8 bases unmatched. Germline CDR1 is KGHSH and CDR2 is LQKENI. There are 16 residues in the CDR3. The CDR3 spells CASSQGQLNSGNTIYF. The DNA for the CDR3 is TGTGCCAGCTCGCAGGGACAGTTGAACTCTGGAAACACCATATATTTT.

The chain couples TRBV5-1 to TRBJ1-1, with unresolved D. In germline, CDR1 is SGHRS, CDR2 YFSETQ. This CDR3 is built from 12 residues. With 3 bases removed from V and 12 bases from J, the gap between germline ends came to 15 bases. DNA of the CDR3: TGCGCCAGCAGCTCCAGAGGGAGTGCAACTTTCTTT. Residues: CASSSRGSATFF.

CDR3 sequence (DNA): TGTGCCAGCAGCGTTACAGGGGCGAATTCACCCCTCCACTTT. It translates to CASSVTGANSPLHF. This sequence joins TRBV9 and TRBJ1-6; 7 nucleotides line up with TRBD1. V gave up 2 bases and J gave up 7 bases; unmatched junction bases: 3. From germline, CDR1 is SGDLS and CDR2 YYNGEE. This CDR3 has 14 residues.

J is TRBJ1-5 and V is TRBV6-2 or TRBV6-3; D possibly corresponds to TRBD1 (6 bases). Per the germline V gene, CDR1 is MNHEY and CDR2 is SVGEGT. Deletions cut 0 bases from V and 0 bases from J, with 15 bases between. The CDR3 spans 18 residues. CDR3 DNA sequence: TGTGCCAGCAGTTACTCGAGGGGGGGGACCCATAGCAATCAGCCCCAGCATTTT. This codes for CASSYSRGGTHSNQPQHF.

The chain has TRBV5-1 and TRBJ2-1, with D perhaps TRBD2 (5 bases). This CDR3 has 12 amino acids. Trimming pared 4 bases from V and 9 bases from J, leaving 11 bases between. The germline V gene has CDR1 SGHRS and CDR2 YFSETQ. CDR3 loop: CASSHEGVEQFF. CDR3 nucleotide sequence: TGCGCCAGCAGCCACGAGGGAGTTGAGCAGTTCTTC.

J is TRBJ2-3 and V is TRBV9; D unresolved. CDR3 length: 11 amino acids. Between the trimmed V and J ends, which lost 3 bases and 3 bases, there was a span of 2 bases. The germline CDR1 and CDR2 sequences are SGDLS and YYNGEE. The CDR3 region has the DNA TGTGCCAGCAGCGCTACAGATACGCAGTATTTT. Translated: CASSATDTQYF.

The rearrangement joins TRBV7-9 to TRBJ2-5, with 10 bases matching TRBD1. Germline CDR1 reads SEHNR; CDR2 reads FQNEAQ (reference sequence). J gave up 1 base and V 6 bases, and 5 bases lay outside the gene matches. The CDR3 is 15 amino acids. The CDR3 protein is CASRRDRGTQETQYF. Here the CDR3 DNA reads TGTGCCAGCAGACGGGACAGGGGCACCCAAGAGACCCAGTACTTC.

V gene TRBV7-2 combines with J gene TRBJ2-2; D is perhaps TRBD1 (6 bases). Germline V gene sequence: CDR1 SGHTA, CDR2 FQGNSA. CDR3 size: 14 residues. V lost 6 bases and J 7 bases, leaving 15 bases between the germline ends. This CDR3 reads CASRPQGSGGELFF. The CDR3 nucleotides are TGTGCCAGCAGACCACAGGGAAGTGGCGGGGAGCTGTTTTTT. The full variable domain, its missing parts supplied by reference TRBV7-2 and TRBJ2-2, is GAGVSQSPSNKVTEKGKDVELRCDPISGHTALYWYRQSLGQGLEFLIYFQGNSAPDKSGLPSDRFSAERTGGSVSTLTIQRTQQEDSAVYLCASRPQGSGGELFFGEGSRLTVL.